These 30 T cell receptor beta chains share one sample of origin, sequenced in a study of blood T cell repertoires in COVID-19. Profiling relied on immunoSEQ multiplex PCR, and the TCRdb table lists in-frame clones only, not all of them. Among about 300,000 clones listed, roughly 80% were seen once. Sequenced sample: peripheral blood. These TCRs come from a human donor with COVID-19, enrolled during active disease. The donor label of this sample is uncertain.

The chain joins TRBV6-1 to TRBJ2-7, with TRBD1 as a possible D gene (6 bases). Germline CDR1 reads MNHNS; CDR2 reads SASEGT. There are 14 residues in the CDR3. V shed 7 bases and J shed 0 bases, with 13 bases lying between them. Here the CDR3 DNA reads TGTGCCAGCAACATCCAGGGGAGCTCCTACGAGCAGTACTTC. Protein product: CASNIQGSSYEQYF.

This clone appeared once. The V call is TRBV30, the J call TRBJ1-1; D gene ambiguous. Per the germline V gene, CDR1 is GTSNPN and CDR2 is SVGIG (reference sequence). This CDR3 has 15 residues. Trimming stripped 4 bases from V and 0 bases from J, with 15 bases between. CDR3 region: CAWTSGRPLNTEAFF. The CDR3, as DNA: TGTGCCTGGACAAGCGGAAGGCCCCTGAACACTGAAGCTTTCTTT.

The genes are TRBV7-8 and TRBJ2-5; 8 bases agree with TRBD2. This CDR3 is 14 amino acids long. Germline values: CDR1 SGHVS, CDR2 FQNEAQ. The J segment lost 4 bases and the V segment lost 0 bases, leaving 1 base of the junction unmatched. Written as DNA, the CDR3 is TGTGCCAGCAGCTTAGCGGCGGGAGGAGAGACCCAGTACTTC. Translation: CASSLAAGGETQYF.

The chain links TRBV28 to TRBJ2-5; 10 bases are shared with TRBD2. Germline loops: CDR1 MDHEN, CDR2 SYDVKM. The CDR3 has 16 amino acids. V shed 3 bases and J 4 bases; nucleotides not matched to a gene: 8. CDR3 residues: CASSFQAGGPGETQYF. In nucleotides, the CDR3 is TGTGCCAGCAGTTTTCAAGCGGGAGGGCCGGGAGAGACCCAGTACTTC.

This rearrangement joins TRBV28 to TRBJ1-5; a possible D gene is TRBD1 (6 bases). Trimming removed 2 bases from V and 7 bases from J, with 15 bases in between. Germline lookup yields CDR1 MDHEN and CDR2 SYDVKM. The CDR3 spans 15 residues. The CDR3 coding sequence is TGTGCCAGCAGTTTAGGGGGCAGACCCTACCAGCCCCAGCATTTT. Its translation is CASSLGGRPYQPQHF.

The CDR3 DNA reads TGTGCCAGCAGCGGACTAGCGGGCCGACTCGAGCAGTACTTC. Its protein is CASSGLAGRLEQYF. This rearrangement joins TRBV11-2 to TRBJ2-7, with 11 positions matching TRBD2. V lost 5 bases to trimming and J lost 6 bases; unmatched junction nucleotides: 6. CDR1 is SGHAT and CDR2 is FQNNGV in the germline V gene. CDR3 length: 14 residues. Filled out from reference TRBV11-2 and TRBJ2-7, the complete variable domain reads EAGVAQSPRYKIIEKRQSVAFWCNPISGHATLYWYQQILGQGPKLLIQFQNNGVVDDSQLPKDRFSAERLKGVDSTLKIQPAKLEDSAVYLCASSGLAGRLEQYFGPGTRLTVT.

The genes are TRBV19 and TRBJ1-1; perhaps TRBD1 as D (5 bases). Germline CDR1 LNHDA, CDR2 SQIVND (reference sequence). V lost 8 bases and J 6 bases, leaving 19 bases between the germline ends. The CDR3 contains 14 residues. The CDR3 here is CASLRQSDSAEAFF. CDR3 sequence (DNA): TGTGCCAGTCTCCGACAGAGCGATTCGGCTGAAGCTTTCTTT.

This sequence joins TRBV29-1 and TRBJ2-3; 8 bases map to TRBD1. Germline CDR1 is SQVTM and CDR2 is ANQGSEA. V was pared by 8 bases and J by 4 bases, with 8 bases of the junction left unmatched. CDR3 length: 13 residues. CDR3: CSLTGGRSDTQYF. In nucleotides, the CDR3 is TGCAGCCTAACAGGGGGTCGATCAGATACGCAGTATTTT.

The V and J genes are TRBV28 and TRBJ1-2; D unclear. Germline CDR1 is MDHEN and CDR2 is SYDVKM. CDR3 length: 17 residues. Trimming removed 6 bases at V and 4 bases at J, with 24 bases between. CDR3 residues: CASSLHGVPGKVYGYTF. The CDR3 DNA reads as TGTGCCAGCAGCCTACATGGGGTACCGGGGAAGGTCTATGGCTACACCTTC.

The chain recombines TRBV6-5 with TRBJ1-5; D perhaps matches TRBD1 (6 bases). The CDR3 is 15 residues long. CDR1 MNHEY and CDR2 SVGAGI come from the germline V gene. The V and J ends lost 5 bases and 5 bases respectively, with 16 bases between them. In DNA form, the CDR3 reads TGTGCCAGCAGTCCATACAGGGACCCGGATCAGCCCCAGCATTTT. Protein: CASSPYRDPDQPQHF.

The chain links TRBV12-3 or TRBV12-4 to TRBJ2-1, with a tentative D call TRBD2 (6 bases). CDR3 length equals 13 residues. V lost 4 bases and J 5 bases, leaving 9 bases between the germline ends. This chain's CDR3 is CASSSGSDNEQFF. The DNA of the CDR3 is TGTGCCAGCAGTTCCGGGAGTGACAATGAGCAGTTCTTC.

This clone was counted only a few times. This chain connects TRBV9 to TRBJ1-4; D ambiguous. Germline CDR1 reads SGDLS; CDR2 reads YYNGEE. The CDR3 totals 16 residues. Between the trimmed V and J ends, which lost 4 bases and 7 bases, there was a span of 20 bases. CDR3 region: CASSSKADPALEKLFF. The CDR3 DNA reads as TGTGCCAGCAGCTCCAAAGCGGACCCGGCCCTTGAAAAACTGTTTTTT.

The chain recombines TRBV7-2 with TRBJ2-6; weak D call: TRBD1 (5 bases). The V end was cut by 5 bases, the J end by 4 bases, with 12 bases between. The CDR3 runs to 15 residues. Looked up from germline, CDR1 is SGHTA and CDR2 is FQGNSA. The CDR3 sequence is CASSSQGAGANVLTF. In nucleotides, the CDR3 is TGTGCCAGCAGCAGCCAGGGTGCAGGGGCCAACGTCCTGACTTTC.

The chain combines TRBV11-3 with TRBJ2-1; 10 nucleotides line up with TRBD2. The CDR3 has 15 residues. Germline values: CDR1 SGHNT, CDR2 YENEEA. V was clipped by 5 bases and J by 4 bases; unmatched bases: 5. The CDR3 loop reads CASSPRLAGYNEQFF. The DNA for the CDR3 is TGTGCCAGCAGCCCTAGACTAGCGGGTTACAATGAGCAGTTCTTC.

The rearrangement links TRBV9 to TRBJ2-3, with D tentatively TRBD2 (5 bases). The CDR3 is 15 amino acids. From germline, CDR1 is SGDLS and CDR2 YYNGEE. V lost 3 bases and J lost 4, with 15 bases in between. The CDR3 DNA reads TGTGCCAGCAGCGATATGAGGGCCGCCCCAGATACGCAGTATTTT. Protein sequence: CASSDMRAAPDTQYF.

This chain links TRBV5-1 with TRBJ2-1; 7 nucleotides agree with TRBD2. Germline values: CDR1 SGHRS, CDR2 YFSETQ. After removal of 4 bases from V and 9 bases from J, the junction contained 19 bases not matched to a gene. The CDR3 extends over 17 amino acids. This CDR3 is CASSPPRDSGLDPEQFF. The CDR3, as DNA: TGCGCCAGCAGCCCACCCCGGGACTCAGGACTAGACCCTGAGCAGTTCTTC.

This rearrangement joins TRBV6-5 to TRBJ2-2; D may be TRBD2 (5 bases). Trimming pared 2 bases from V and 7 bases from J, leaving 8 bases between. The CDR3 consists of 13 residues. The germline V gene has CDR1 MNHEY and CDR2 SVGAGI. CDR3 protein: CASSYLRDGELFF. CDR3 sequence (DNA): TGTGCCAGCAGTTACCTCCGGGACGGGGAGCTGTTTTTT.

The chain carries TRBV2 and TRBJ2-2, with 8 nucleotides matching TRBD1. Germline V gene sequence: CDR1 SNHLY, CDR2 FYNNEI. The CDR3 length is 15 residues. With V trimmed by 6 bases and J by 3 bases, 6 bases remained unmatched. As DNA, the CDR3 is TGTGCCAGCAGCCCTCTGACAGGGGACACCGGGGAGCTGTTTTTT. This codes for CASSPLTGDTGELFF.

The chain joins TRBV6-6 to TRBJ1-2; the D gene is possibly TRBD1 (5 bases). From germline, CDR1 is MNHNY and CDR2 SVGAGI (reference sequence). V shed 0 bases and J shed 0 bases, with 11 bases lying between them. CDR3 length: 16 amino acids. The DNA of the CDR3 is TGTGCCAGCAGTTACTCGGGGCAGAACTCTAACTATGGCTACACCTTC. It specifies CASSYSGQNSNYGYTF.

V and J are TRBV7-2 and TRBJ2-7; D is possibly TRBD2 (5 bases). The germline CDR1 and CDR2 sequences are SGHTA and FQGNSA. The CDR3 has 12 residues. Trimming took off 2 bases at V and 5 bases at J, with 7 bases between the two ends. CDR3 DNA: TGTGCCAGCAGCTTACACGGGAACGAGCAGTACTTC. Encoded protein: CASSLHGNEQYF.

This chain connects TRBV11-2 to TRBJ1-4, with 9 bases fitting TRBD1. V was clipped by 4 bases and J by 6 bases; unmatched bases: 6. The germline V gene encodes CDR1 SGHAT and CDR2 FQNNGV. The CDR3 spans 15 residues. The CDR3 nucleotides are TGTGCCAGCAGCTCTACCGGGACAGGGTATGAAAAACTGTTTTTT. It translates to CASSSTGTGYEKLFF.

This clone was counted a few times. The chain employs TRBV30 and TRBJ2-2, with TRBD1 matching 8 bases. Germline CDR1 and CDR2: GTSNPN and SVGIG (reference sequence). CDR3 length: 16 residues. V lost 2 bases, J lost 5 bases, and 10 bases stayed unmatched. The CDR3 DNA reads TGTGCCTGGAGTCGGACAGGGCGACTTCTAACCGGGGAGCTGTTTTTT. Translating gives CAWSRTGRLLTGELFF.

The CDR3 is CASSRVTGEFDEQYF. Here the CDR3 DNA reads TGTGCCAGTAGTAGAGTTACAGGGGAGTTCGACGAGCAGTACTTC. This sequence joins TRBV19 and TRBJ2-7; 7 bases are a match to TRBD1. Germline V gene data show CDR1 as LNHDA and CDR2 as SQIVND (reference sequence). The CDR3 totals 15 residues. V shed 4 bases, J shed 5 bases, and the junction held 11 bases outside the gene matches.

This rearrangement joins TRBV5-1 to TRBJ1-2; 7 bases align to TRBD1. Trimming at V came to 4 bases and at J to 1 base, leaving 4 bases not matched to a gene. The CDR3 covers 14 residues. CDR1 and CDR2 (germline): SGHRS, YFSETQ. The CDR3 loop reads CASSRGTDNYGYTF. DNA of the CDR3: TGCGCCAGCAGCCGCGGGACAGATAACTATGGCTACACCTTC.

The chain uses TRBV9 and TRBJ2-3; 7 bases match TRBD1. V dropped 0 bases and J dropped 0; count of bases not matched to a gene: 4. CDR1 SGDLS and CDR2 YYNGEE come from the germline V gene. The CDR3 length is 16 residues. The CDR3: CASSVGGRGSTDTQYF. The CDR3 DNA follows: TGTGCCAGCAGCGTAGGAGGCAGGGGGAGCACAGATACGCAGTATTTT.

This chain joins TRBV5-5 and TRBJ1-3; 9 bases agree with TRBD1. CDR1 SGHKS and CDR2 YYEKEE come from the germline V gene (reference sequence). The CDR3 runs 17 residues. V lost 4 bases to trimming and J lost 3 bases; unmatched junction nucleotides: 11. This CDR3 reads CASSGSPGQGSGNTIYF. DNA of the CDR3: TGTGCCAGCAGCGGGTCCCCGGGACAGGGAAGTGGAAACACCATATATTTT.

DNA of the CDR3: TGTGCCATCAGTGAGAAGGGACTAGCGGTGCAAGAGACCCAGTACTTC. Its protein is CAISEKGLAVQETQYF. This chain uses TRBV10-3 with TRBJ2-5; TRBD2 agrees at 11 bases. Per the germline V gene, CDR1 is ENHRY and CDR2 is SYGVKD. This CDR3 comprises 16 residues. The V gene end was trimmed by 2 bases and the J gene end by 2 bases; junction bases not matched to a gene: 4.

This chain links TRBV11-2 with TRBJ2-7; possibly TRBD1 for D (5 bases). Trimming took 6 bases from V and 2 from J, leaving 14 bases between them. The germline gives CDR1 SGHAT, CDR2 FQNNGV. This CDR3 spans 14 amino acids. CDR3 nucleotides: TGTGCCAGCAGGAAACAGGAGAGAACCTACGAGCAGTACTTC. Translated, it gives CASRKQERTYEQYF.

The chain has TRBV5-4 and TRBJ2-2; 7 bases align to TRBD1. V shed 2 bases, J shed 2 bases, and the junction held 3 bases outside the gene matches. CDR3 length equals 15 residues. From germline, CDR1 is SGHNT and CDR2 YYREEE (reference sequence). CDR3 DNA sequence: TGTGCCAGCAGCTTACAGGGGATTAACACCGGGGAGCTGTTTTTT. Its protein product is CASSLQGINTGELFF.

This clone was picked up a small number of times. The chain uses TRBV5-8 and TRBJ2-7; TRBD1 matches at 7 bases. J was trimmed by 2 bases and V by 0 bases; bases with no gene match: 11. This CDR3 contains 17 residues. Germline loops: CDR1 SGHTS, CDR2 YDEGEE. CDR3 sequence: CASSLAHGTATTYEQYF. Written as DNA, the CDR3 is TGTGCCAGCAGCTTGGCCCACGGGACAGCAACCACCTACGAGCAGTACTTC.